Presented here are 9 T cell receptor beta chains from one specimen sequenced in a study of T cells in localized non-small cell lung cancer (dated by TCRdb to the early 2020s). Libraries were built with the immunoSEQ multiplex PCR assay. Drawn from immuneACCESS, this table holds only the in-frame rearrangements with V and J called that TCRdb kept. Clones are partly lost; checked studies trace under half to an unresolved V gene and leave the rest unexplained. Here the sample has under 45,000 clones; 75% to 85% occur a single time. The top ten clones comprise roughly 8.5% of the sample. The sequencing here drew on PBMCs, taken before any cancer treatment. The receptors stem from a man aged 35-69 years with stage II lung adenocarcinoma.

The V and J genes are TRBV9 and TRBJ1-2; 7 nucleotides line up with TRBD1. The V gene end was trimmed by 3 bases and the J gene end by 4 bases; junction bases not matched to a gene: 3. CDR3 length equals 13 residues. The germline CDR1 and CDR2 sequences are SGDLS and YYNGEE. The CDR3 sequence: CASSEGTAYGYTF. CDR3 sequence (DNA): TGTGCCAGCAGCGAGGGGACAGCCTATGGCTACACCTTC.

This chain links TRBV5-1 with TRBJ1-6; D is undetermined. Germline CDR1 reads SGHRS; CDR2 reads YFSETQ. V lost 0 bases, J lost 3 bases, and 10 bases lay in between. This CDR3 region has 16 residues. The CDR3 sequence is CASSLEGNYYNSPLHF. The DNA for the CDR3 is TGCGCCAGCAGCTTGGAGGGAAACTACTATAATTCACCCCTCCACTTT.

V gene TRBV7-3 combines with J gene TRBJ2-1; D is unclear. This CDR3 has 14 residues. Trimming removed 4 bases from V and 9 bases from J, with 16 bases in between. CDR1 and CDR2 from the germline V gene are SGHTA and FQGTGA. The CDR3 protein is CASSSGFATGEQFF. The CDR3 nucleotides read TGTGCCAGCAGCTCCGGGTTCGCGACGGGTGAGCAGTTCTTC.

This rearrangement joins TRBV5-6 to TRBJ2-1; tentative D call: TRBD2 (6 bases). This CDR3 has 15 residues. Deletions cut 0 bases from V and 4 bases from J, with 11 bases between. Looked up from germline, CDR1 is SGHDT and CDR2 is YYEEEE. This CDR3 reads CASSLVRDGYNEQFF. CDR3 bases: TGTGCCAGCAGCTTGGTGCGGGACGGATACAATGAGCAGTTCTTC.

The rearrangement joins TRBV4-3 to TRBJ2-3; D is possibly TRBD2 (5 bases). The germline V gene encodes CDR1 LGHNA and CDR2 YSLEER. CDR3 size: 14 residues. Trimming took off 0 bases at V and 5 bases at J, with 9 bases between the two ends. CDR3 bases: TGCGCCAGCAGCCAAGATCGAGCGGTAGATACGCAGTATTTT. Translated, it gives CASSQDRAVDTQYF.

The chain joins TRBV23-1 to TRBJ1-2; 8 nucleotides align to TRBD1. Being an ORF, TRBV23-1 has a function that is uncertain. With V trimmed by 4 bases and J by 0 bases, 7 bases remained unmatched. The CDR3 loop spans 16 amino acids. For the CDR3, the DNA is TGCGCCAGCAGTCTTGAAAGACAGGGGACTAACTATGGCTACACCTTC. This translates into CASSLERQGTNYGYTF.

V is TRBV7-8 and J is TRBJ1-1, with D perhaps TRBD1 (6 bases). CDR1 is SGHVS and CDR2 is FQNEAQ in the germline V gene. V lost 6 bases and J 6 bases, leaving 20 bases between the germline ends. This CDR3 has 15 amino acids. The CDR3 DNA reads as TGTGCCAGCAGAAAAGACAGGATGTCTGCTTCTGAAGCTTTCTTT. It encodes CASRKDRMSASEAFF.

The chain joins TRBV5-1 to TRBJ2-3, with D unresolved. The CDR3 loop spans 12 amino acids. Germline loops: CDR1 SGHRS, CDR2 YFSETQ. V lost 0 bases and J lost 4, with 3 bases in between. The CDR3 loop is CASSLDADTQYF. Here the CDR3 DNA reads TGCGCCAGCAGCTTGGATGCAGATACGCAGTATTTT.

This chain connects TRBV5-6 to TRBJ1-2, with D possibly matching TRBD1 (6 bases). The CDR3 runs to 13 residues. The V end was cut by 5 bases, the J end by 4 bases, with 12 bases between. CDR1 and CDR2 from the germline V gene are SGHDT and YYEEEE. CDR3 protein: CASRFTGTYGYTF. The DNA for the CDR3 is TGTGCCAGCAGATTTACAGGGACCTATGGCTACACCTTC.